The clone carrying this TCR beta chain showed up many times. There are 15 residues in the CDR3. Trimming left V 5 bases short and J 3 bases short, with 14 bases between. Germline V gene lookup returns CDR1 SGHTA and CDR2 FQGNSA. These data originate in a study of prognosis after radiotherapy for stage I lung cancer. By two-round multiplex PCR, the TCR beta CDR3 was amplified from genomic DNA. Every TRBV and TRBJ gene had its own specific primer in first-round PCR. Using its own MiXCR run on the multiplex PCR reads, TCRdb lists one record per CDR3 protein. This table has tens of thousands of distinct CDR3 sequences, roughly 40% appearing once.

The chain combines TRBV7-2 with TRBJ2-1, with D perhaps matching TRBD1 (6 bases). This specimen was PBMCs, taken before or after stereotactic body radiation therapy (not recorded which). The sequence was collected from a donor aged 50 or older with non-small cell lung cancer. The CDR3 sequence: CASSPAGEGYNEQFF. The CDR3 nucleotides read TGTGCCAGCAGCCCCGCAGGGGAAGGCTACAATGAGCAGTTCTTC.